A single sample gave rise to the 14 T cell receptor beta chains below, sequenced in a study of control samples from healthy donors and cancer patients. The method was immunoSEQ multiplex PCR; TCRdb's version includes in-frame clones alone and lacks a portion of them. Of 60,000 to 85,000 clones in the sample, approximately 92% were seen once. The sequencing input was blood. These receptors were collected from a woman aged 60-75 years in good health.

This clone came up once. The chain recombines TRBV30 with TRBJ1-2; D is unclear. The CDR3 has 11 amino acids. V lost 2 bases, J lost 1 base, and 2 bases lay in between. Germline loops: CDR1 GTSNPN, CDR2 SVGIG (reference sequence). CDR3 coding DNA: TGTGCCTGGAGTAGTAACTATGGCTACACCTTC. Its protein product is CAWSSNYGYTF.

This clone was seen more than once but under ten times. The chain couples TRBV23-1 to TRBJ2-6; no firm D call. TRBV23-1 is an open reading frame whose function is uncertain. Trimming removed 1 base from V and 0 bases from J, with 16 bases in between. This CDR3 has 19 amino acids. CDR3 DNA sequence: TGCGCCAGCAGTCAATTCTTTCTATTACAGCTCTCTGGGGCCAACGTCCTGACTTTC. Encoded protein: CASSQFFLLQLSGANVLTF.

The sample holds a few counts of this clone. This rearrangement joins TRBV19 to TRBJ2-2; a possible D gene is TRBD1 (6 bases). The CDR3 covers 16 residues. V was trimmed by 5 bases and J by 3 bases, leaving 16 bases between them. The germline gives CDR1 LNHDA, CDR2 SQIVND (reference sequence). In DNA, the CDR3 is TGTGCCAGTAGTGGGGCAGGGGCCCTACACACCGGGGAGCTGTTTTTT. Translation gives CASSGAGALHTGELFF.

V gene TRBV9 combines with J gene TRBJ1-1; possible D gene TRBD1, 6 bases. V lost 0 bases and J lost 5, with 11 bases in between. This CDR3 comprises 14 residues. Germline CDR1 is SGDLS and CDR2 is YYNGEE. CDR3 amino acids: CASSVVGGGTEAFF. Here the CDR3 DNA reads TGTGCCAGCAGCGTAGTGGGAGGGGGGACTGAAGCTTTCTTT. The full variable domain, rest sourced from reference TRBV9 and TRBJ1-1, is DSGVTQTPKHLITATGQRVTLRCSPRSGDLSVYWYQQSLDQGLQFLIQYYNGEERAKGNILERFSAQQFPDLHSELNLSSLELGDSALYFCASSVVGGGTEAFFGQGTRLTVV.

The chain employs TRBV11-2 and TRBJ2-7, with TRBD2 matching 11 bases. V trimming: 2 bases; J trimming: 1 base; junction bases outside the gene matches: 7. The CDR3 covers 17 residues. Germline loops: CDR1 SGHAT, CDR2 FQNNGV. CDR3 DNA sequence: TGTGCCAGCAGCTTATTATTAGCGGGAGGGGGGTCCTACGAGCAGTACTTC. This codes for CASSLLLAGGGSYEQYF.

The V and J genes are TRBV19 and TRBJ2-6; possible D gene TRBD2, 6 bases. This CDR3 contains 14 residues. The V gene's germline CDR1 is LNHDA and CDR2 SQIVND (reference sequence). The V end was cut by 7 bases, the J end by 2 bases, with 9 bases between. CDR3 coding DNA: TGTGCCAGTATGGGGGGACCTGGGGCCAACGTCCTGACTTTC. Protein product: CASMGGPGANVLTF.

The rearrangement links TRBV2 to TRBJ2-1; TRBD2 aligns across 10 bases. V was clipped by 11 bases and J by 3 bases; unmatched bases: 10. The CDR3 extends over 15 amino acids. The germline CDR1 and CDR2 sequences are SNHLY and FYNNEI. CDR3 in DNA: TGTGCCGCAAAACGAGGACTAGCGGTCTACAATGAGCAGTTCTTC. This sequence encodes CAAKRGLAVYNEQFF.

The V and J genes are TRBV4-1 and TRBJ2-1, with D possibly being TRBD2 (5 bases). Germline V gene lookup returns CDR1 MGHRA and CDR2 YSYEKL. This CDR3 is built from 17 residues. V was shortened by 4 bases and J by 5 bases, with 21 bases between the two germline ends. The CDR3 sequence is CASSPVGLSGRNNEQFF. The CDR3 nucleotides read TGCGCCAGCAGCCCCGTTGGGTTAAGCGGAAGGAACAATGAGCAGTTCTTC.

V usage is TRBV7-3 and J usage is TRBJ1-6, with D uncertain. Germline CDR1 SGHTA, CDR2 FQGTGA. The V end was cut by 5 bases, the J end by 7 bases, with 9 bases between. This CDR3 is built from 13 residues. CDR3 residues: CASSPRPNSPLHF. The DNA for the CDR3 is TGTGCCAGCAGCCCCCGACCAAATTCACCCCTCCACTTT.

The chain links TRBV5-1 to TRBJ2-7; TRBD1 matches at 7 bases. Per germline, CDR1 SGHRS and CDR2 YFSETQ. V shed 4 bases and J 6 bases; nucleotides not matched to a gene: 10. The CDR3 is made up of 14 amino acids. DNA for the CDR3: TGCGCCAGCAGCAGCCGACAGGGTTCCGTCGAGCAGTACTTC. As protein: CASSSRQGSVEQYF.

The chain recombines TRBV7-8 with TRBJ2-5; D might be TRBD1 (5 bases). Trimming stripped 1 base from V and 0 bases from J, with 9 bases between. The germline gives CDR1 SGHVS, CDR2 FQNEAQ. CDR3 length equals 15 residues. CDR3 DNA: TGTGCCAGCAGCTTAGGGTTACAGGACCAAGAGACCCAGTACTTC. This gives the protein CASSLGLQDQETQYF.

This clone was seen once. This sequence joins TRBV10-3 and TRBJ1-4; D is possibly TRBD1 (6 bases). The germline gives CDR1 ENHRY, CDR2 SYGVKD. V was trimmed by 4 bases and J by 8 bases, leaving 11 bases between them. The CDR3 length is 13 residues. Here the CDR3 reads CAISAGVAEKLFF. As DNA, the CDR3 is TGTGCCATCAGTGCAGGGGTCGCGGAAAAACTGTTTTTT.

For this clone: Other DNA variants within this sample encode the same CDR3. The chain recombines TRBV7-9 with TRBJ2-1; D ambiguous. CDR1 SEHNR and CDR2 FQNEAQ come from the germline V gene (reference sequence). V lost 2 bases to trimming and J lost 7 bases, with 3 bases between them. This CDR3 has 11 residues. CDR3 protein: CASSLRNEQFF. The CDR3 nucleotides read TGTGCCAGCAGCTTAAGGAATGAGCAGTTCTTC.

V usage is TRBV27 and J usage is TRBJ1-1; weak D call: TRBD1 (6 bases). Germline CDR1 reads MNHEY; CDR2 reads SMNVEV (reference sequence). The CDR3 has 16 residues. Trimming stripped 2 bases from V and 1 base from J, with 14 bases between. CDR3 protein: CASSLGFGGRNTEAFF. The CDR3 DNA is TGTGCCAGCAGTTTAGGTTTTGGGGGGCGGAACACTGAAGCTTTCTTT.